The present T cell receptor beta chain was sequenced within a study of T cell changes during pregnancy in multiple sclerosis. Assay: immunoSEQ multiplex PCR; the TCRdb copy retains only in-frame clones and omits some. The data show 85,000 to 100,000 clones, approximately 92% seen once. Germline values: CDR1 MNHEY, CDR2 SVGAGI. CDR3 length: 15 amino acids. The J segment lost 5 bases and the V segment lost 6 bases, leaving 11 bases of the junction unmatched. The origin of this receptor is a female donor with multiple sclerosis, enrolled in a pregnancy study. The chain is built from TRBV6-5 and TRBJ2-5, with 8 bases lining up with TRBD1. This specimen consisted of peripheral blood, obtained in the first trimester of pregnancy. The CDR3 loop is CASRPSGGAHETQYF. The CDR3 bases are TGTGCCAGCAGGCCCTCAGGGGGCGCGCACGAGACCCAGTACTTC.